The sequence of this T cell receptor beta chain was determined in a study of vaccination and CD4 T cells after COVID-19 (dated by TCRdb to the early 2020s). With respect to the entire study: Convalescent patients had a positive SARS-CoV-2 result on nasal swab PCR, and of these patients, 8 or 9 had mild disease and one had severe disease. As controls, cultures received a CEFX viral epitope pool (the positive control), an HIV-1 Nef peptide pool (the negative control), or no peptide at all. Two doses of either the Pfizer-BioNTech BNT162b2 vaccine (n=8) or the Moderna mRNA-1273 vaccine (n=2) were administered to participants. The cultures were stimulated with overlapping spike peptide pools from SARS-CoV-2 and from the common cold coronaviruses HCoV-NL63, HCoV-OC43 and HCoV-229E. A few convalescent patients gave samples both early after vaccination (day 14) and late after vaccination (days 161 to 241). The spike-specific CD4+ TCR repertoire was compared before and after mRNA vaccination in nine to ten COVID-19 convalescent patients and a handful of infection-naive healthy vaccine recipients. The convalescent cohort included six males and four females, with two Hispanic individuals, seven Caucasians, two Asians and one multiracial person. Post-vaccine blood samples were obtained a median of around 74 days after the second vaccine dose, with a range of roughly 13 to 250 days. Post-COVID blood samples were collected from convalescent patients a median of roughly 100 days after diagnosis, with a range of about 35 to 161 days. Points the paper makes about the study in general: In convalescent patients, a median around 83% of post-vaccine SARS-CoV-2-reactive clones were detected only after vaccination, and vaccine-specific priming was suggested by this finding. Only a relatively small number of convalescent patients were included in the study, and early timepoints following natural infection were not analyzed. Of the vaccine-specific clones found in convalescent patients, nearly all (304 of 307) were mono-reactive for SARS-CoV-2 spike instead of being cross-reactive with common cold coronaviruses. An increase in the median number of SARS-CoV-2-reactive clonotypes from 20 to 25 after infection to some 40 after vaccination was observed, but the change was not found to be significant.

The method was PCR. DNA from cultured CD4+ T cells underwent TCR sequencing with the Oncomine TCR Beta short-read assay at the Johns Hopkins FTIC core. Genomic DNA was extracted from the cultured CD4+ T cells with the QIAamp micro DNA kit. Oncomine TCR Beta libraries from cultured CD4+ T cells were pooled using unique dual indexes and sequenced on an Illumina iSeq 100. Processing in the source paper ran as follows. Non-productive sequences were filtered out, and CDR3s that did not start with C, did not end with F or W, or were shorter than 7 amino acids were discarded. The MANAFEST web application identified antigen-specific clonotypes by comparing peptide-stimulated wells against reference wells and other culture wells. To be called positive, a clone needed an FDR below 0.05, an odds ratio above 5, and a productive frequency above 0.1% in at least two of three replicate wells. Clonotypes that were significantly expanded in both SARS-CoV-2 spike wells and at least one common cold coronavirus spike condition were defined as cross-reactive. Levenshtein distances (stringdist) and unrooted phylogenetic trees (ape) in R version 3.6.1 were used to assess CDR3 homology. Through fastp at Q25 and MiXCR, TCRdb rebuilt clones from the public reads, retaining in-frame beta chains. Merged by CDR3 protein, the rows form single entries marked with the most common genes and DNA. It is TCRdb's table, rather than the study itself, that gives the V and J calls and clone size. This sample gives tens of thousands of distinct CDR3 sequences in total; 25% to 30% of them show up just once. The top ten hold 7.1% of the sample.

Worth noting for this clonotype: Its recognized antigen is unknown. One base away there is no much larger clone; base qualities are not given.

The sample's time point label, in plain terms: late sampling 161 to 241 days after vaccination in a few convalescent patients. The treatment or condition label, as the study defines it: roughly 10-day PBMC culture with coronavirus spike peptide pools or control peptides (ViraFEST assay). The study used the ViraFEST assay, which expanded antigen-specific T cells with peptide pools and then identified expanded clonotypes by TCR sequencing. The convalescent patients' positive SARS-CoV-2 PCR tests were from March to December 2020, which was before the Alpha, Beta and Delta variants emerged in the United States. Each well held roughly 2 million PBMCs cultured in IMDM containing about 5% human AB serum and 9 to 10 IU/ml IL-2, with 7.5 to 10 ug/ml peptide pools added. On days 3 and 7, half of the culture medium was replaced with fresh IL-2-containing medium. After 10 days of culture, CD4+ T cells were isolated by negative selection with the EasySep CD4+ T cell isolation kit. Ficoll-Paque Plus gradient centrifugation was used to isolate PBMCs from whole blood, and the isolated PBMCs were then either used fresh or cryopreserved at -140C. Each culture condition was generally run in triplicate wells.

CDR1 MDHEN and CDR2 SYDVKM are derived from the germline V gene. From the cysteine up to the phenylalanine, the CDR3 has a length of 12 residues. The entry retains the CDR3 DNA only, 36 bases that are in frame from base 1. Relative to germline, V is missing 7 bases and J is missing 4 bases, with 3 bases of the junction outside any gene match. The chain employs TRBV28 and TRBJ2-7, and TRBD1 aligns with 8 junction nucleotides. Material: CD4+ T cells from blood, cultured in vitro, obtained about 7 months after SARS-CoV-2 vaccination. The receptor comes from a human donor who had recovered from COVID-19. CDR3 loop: CASMTGDYEQYF. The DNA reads TGTGCCAGCATGACAGGGGATTACGAGCAGTACTTC.